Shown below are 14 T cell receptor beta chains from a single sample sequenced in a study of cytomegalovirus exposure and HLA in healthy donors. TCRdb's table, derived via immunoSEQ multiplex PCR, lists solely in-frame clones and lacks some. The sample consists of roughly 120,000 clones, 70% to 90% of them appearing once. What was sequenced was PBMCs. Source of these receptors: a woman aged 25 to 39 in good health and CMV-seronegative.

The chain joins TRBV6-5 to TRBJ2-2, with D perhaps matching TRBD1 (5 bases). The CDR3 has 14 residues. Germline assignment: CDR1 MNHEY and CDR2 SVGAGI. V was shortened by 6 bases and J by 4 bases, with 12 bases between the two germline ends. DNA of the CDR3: TGTGCCAGCAGGCCCCGACAGTTCACCGGGGAGCTGTTTTTT. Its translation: CASRPRQFTGELFF.

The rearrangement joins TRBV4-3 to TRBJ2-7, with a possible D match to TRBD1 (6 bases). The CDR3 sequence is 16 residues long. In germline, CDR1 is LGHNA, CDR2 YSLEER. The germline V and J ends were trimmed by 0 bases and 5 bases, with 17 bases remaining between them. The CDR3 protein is CASSQDLYRENDEQYF. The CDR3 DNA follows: TGCGCCAGCAGCCAAGATTTATACAGGGAGAACGACGAGCAGTACTTC.

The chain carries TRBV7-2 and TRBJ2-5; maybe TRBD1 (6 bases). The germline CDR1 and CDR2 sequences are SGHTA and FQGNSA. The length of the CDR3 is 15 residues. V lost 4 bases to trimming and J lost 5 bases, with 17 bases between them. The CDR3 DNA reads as TGTGCCAGCAGCTCCACAGGGAAGGTTGGGGAGACCCAGTACTTC. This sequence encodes CASSSTGKVGETQYF.

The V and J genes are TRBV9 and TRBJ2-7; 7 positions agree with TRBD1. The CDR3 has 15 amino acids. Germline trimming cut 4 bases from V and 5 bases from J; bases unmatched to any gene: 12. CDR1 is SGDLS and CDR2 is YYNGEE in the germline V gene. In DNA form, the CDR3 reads TGTGCCAGCAGCCTAGGGACAGCCCTCGGGCACGAGCAGTACTTC. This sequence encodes CASSLGTALGHEQYF.

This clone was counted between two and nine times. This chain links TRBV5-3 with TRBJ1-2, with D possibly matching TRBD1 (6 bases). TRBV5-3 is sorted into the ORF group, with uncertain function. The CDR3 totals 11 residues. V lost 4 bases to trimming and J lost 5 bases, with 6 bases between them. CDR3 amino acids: CARSTGYGYTF. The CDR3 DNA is TGTGCCAGAAGCACAGGGTATGGCTACACCTTC.

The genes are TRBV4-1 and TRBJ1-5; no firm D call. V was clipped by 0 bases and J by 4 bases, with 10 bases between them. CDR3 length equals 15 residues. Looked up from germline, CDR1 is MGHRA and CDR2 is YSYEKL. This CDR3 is CASSQEGPTNQPQHF. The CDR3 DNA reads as TGCGCCAGCAGCCAAGAGGGCCCTACTAATCAGCCCCAGCATTTT.

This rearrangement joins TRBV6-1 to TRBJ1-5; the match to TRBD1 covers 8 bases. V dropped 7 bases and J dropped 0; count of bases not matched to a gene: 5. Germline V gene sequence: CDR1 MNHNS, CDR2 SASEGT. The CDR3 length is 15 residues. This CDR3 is CASTGGDFSNQPQHF. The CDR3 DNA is TGTGCCAGCACAGGGGGCGATTTTAGCAATCAGCCCCAGCATTTT.

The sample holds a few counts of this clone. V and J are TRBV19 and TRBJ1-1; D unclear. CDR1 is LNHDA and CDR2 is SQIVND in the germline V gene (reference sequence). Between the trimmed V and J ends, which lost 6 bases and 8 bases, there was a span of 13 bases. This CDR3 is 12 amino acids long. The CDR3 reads CASRHREREAFF. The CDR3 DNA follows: TGTGCCAGTAGGCATAGGGAGAGGGAAGCTTTCTTT.

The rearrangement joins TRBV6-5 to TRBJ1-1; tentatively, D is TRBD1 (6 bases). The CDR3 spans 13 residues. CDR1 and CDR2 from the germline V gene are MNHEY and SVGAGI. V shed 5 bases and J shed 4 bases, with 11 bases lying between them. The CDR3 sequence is CASSDDRSTEAFF. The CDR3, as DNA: TGTGCCAGCAGTGACGACAGGTCCACTGAAGCTTTCTTT.

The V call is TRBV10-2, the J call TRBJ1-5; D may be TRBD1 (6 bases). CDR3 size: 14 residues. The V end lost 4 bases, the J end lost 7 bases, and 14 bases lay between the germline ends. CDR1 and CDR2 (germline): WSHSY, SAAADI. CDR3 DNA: TGCGCCAGCAGTGTAGGGGGGGCAGGGCAGCCCCAGCATTTT. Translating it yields CASSVGGAGQPQHF.

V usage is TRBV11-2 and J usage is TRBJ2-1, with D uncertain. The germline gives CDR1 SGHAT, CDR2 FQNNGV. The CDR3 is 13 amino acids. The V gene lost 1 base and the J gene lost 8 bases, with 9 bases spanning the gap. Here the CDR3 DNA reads TGTGCCAGCAGCTTAGGATTAGTCGATGAGCAGTTCTTC. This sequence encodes CASSLGLVDEQFF.

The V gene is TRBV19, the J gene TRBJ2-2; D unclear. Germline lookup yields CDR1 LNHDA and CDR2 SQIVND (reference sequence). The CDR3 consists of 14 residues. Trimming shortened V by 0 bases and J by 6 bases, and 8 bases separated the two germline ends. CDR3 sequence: CASSIDRVSGELFF. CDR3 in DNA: TGTGCCAGTAGTATAGATCGGGTCTCCGGGGAGCTGTTTTTT.

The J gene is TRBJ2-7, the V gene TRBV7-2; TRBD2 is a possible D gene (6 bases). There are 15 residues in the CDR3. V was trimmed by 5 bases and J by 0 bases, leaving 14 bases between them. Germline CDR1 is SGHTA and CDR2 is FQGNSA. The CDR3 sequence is CASSPGLLSSYEQYF. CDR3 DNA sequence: TGTGCCAGCAGCCCGGGACTCCTGAGCTCCTACGAGCAGTACTTC. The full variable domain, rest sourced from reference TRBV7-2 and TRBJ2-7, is GAGVSQSPSNKVTEKGKDVELRCDPISGHTALYWYRQSLGQGLEFLIYFQGNSAPDKSGLPSDRFSAERTGGSVSTLTIQRTQQEDSAVYLCASSPGLLSSYEQYFGPGTRLTVT.

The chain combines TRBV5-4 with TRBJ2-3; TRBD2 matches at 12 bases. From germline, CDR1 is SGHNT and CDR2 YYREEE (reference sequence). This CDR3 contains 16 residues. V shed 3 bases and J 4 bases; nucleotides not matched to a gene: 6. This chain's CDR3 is CASSSRTSGASDTQYF. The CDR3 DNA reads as TGTGCCAGCAGCTCCCGGACTAGCGGGGCCTCAGATACGCAGTATTTT.